The next 26 T cell receptor beta chains were all read from a single sample in a study of CD8 T cells in ankylosing spondylitis. TCRdb reanalysed the 5' RACE reads using MiXCR and keeps one entry per CDR3 protein. The table lists some 140,000 distinct CDR3 sequences, over 9.5% of them singletons. The sample was blood, either unsorted or a sorted T cell fraction (not recorded which). These receptors were taken from a female donor with ankylosing spondylitis or in good health (not recorded which).

This clonotype was detected ten times or more. The chain's CDR3 is CSARGQGRDTEAFF. CDR3 DNA sequence: TGCAGTGCTAGAGGACAGGGGAGGGACACTGAAGCTTTCTTT. The V gene is TRBV20-1, the J gene TRBJ1-1; TRBD1 agrees at 8 bases. With 1 base clipped from V and 3 bases from J, the junction kept 4 bases outside the gene matches. There are 14 residues in the CDR3. Germline V gene lookup returns CDR1 DFQATT and CDR2 SNEGSKA (reference sequence).

This clonotype was counted many times. The chain links TRBV12-3 or TRBV12-4 to TRBJ2-3, with D tentatively TRBD2 (5 bases). The CDR3 has 14 amino acids. Deletions cut 5 bases from V and 1 base from J, with 10 bases between. CDR3 in DNA: TGTGCCAGCAGTCCTCGACTACGCACAGATACGCAGTATTTT. This codes for CASSPRLRTDTQYF.

V usage is TRBV7-3 and J usage is TRBJ2-5; D is undetermined. Trimming took off 5 bases at V and 4 bases at J, with 17 bases between the two ends. CDR1 and CDR2 (germline): SGHTA, FQGTGA. The CDR3 length is 15 residues. CDR3 DNA sequence: TGTGCCAGCAGCCCCACACTATCGGAAAGAGAGACCCAGTACTTC. Translating it yields CASSPTLSERETQYF.

This clonotype occurred many times. The chain combines TRBV5-1 with TRBJ2-2; D is possibly TRBD1 (6 bases). Trimming stripped 4 bases from V and 6 bases from J, with 13 bases between. Germline assignment: CDR1 SGHRS and CDR2 YFSETQ. The CDR3 consists of 14 residues. CDR3 sequence (DNA): TGCGCCAGCAGCGGTTCAGGGGATGCCGGGGAGCTGTTTTTT. Amino acid sequence: CASSGSGDAGELFF.

This chain uses TRBV6-7 with TRBJ1-1; 8 bases are shared with TRBD1. TRBV6-7 is an open reading frame, and its role is uncertain. This CDR3 contains 18 residues. Trimming took 2 bases from V and 0 from J; bases not matched to a gene: 11. CDR3 nucleotide sequence: TGTGCCAGCAGTTACGACCGGGACAGGCCAAACATGAACACTGAAGCTTTCTTT. Encoded protein: CASSYDRDRPNMNTEAFF.

This clonotype was detected ten times or more. The rearrangement uses TRBV7-9 and TRBJ1-6; D is possibly TRBD1 (6 bases). The V end lost 2 bases, the J end lost 8 bases, and 13 bases lay between the germline ends. The CDR3 has 15 amino acids. Looked up from germline, CDR1 is SEHNR and CDR2 is FQNEAQ (reference sequence). The CDR3 DNA is TGTGCCAGCAGCTTAACAGGGCCCGGGGATTCACCCCTCCACTTT. Encoded protein: CASSLTGPGDSPLHF.

Many counts were recorded for this clonotype. The chain uses TRBV5-1 and TRBJ2-2; D uncertain. Germline CDR1 reads SGHRS; CDR2 reads YFSETQ. The germline V and J ends were trimmed by 6 bases and 1 base, with 10 bases remaining between them. This CDR3 is 14 amino acids long. In DNA, the CDR3 is TGCGCCAGCAAGACGGATTTGAACACCGGGGAGCTGTTTTTT. Translated, it gives CASKTDLNTGELFF.

In its sample, this clonotype was seen many times. The CDR3 region has the DNA TGTGCCATCAGTGCCTCAAGGACGGGCGATACGCAGTATTTT. It codes for CAISASRTGDTQYF. The chain employs TRBV10-3 and TRBJ2-3, with D uncertain. Germline V gene data show CDR1 as ENHRY and CDR2 as SYGVKD. Between the trimmed V and J ends, which lost 4 bases and 6 bases, there was a span of 14 bases. The length of the CDR3 is 14 residues.

The table lists this clonotype with many counts. The chain is built from TRBV7-3 and TRBJ2-7; D may match TRBD1 or TRBD2 (6 bases each). Germline V gives CDR1 SGHTA, CDR2 FQGTGA. The CDR3 contains 14 residues. Trimming cost V 3 bases and J 6 bases, with 15 bases left between them. Here the CDR3 DNA reads TGTGCCAGCAGCTTTCTCCGGGGGCCCGGCGAGCAGTACTTC. This translates into CASSFLRGPGEQYF.

This chain joins TRBV19 and TRBJ2-1; 8 positions match TRBD2. V gave up 3 bases and J gave up 4 bases; unmatched junction bases: 14. The CDR3 contains 18 residues. Germline V gene lookup returns CDR1 LNHDA and CDR2 SQIVND (reference sequence). Here the CDR3 DNA reads TGTGCCAGTAGTATCAACCCCACAGCGGGAGCATCTTACAATGAGCAGTTCTTC. Protein product: CASSINPTAGASYNEQFF.

This clonotype was recorded at least ten times. This sequence joins TRBV19 and TRBJ1-2; 8 positions match TRBD1. The CDR3 totals 12 residues. CDR1 and CDR2 (germline): LNHDA, SQIVND (reference sequence). Unmatched junction bases numbered 8, after V lost 9 bases and J lost 8 bases. CDR3 in amino acids: CASRWDRRGYTF. The DNA for the CDR3 is TGTGCCAGCCGGTGGGACAGGCGCGGCTACACCTTC.

This clonotype appeared many times. The chain recombines TRBV20-1 with TRBJ2-3; 10 bases fit TRBD2. V lost 5 bases, J lost 2 bases, and 7 bases stayed unmatched. Germline CDR1 DFQATT, CDR2 SNEGSKA (reference sequence). The CDR3 covers 15 residues. The CDR3 loop is CSAGRAGGNTDTQYF. The CDR3 DNA follows: TGCAGTGCTGGGAGAGCGGGGGGGAACACAGATACGCAGTATTTT.

This clonotype occurred a few times. The genes are TRBV6-1 and TRBJ2-3; 11 bases line up with TRBD2. Germline-derived CDR1 and CDR2 are MNHNS and SASEGT. V lost 5 bases to trimming and J lost 0 bases; unmatched junction nucleotides: 7. The CDR3 consists of 17 residues. The CDR3 sequence: CASSPGTSGTSTDTQYF. As DNA, the CDR3 is TGTGCCAGCAGTCCCGGGACTAGCGGTACTAGCACAGATACGCAGTATTTT.

This clonotype came up a few times. Since a much larger clone is just one base distant, this may be a read error. The J gene is TRBJ1-2, the V gene TRBV28, with 7 bases aligning to TRBD1. This CDR3 contains 14 residues. Per the germline V gene, CDR1 is MDHEN and CDR2 is SYDVKM. CDR3 sequence (DNA): TGTGCCAGCAGTTCCCAGGGGGGGAGCTATGGCGACACCTTC. It is translated as CASSSQGGSYGDTF.

This clonotype showed up many times. This rearrangement joins TRBV4-2 to TRBJ2-7; tentatively, D is TRBD2 (6 bases). The CDR3 spans 14 residues. CDR1 is LGHNA, CDR2 YNFKEQ, per germline. V was shortened by 1 base and J by 1 base, with 8 bases between the two germline ends. This chain's CDR3 is CASSQVGGSYEQYF. DNA of the CDR3: TGTGCCAGCAGCCAAGTGGGGGGTTCCTACGAGCAGTACTTC.

At least ten counts were recorded for this clonotype. This chain uses TRBV5-1 with TRBJ2-1; 12 nucleotides align to TRBD1. Germline V gives CDR1 SGHRS, CDR2 YFSETQ. After removal of 0 bases from V and 9 bases from J, the junction contained 4 bases not matched to a gene. This CDR3 is built from 15 residues. CDR3 in amino acids: CASSLGDRGLGEQFF. The CDR3 nucleotides read TGCGCCAGCAGCTTGGGGGACAGGGGGCTAGGTGAGCAGTTCTTC.

This chain joins TRBV19 and TRBJ1-4, with a tentative D call TRBD1 (5 bases). The CDR3 extends over 17 amino acids. V lost 7 bases, J lost 0 bases, and 18 bases lay in between. CDR1 LNHDA and CDR2 SQIVND come from the germline V gene (reference sequence). The CDR3 DNA sequence: TGTGCCAGTACCCCTCCTGCGACAGACCCAACTAATGAAAAACTGTTTTTT. Protein: CASTPPATDPTNEKLFF.

A few counts support this clonotype. The V and J genes are TRBV11-2 and TRBJ1-2; 9 bases agree with TRBD1. This CDR3 comprises 15 residues. Unmatched junction bases numbered 4, after V lost 1 base and J lost 4 bases. The V gene's germline CDR1 is SGHAT and CDR2 FQNNGV. The CDR3 region is CASSLGPGQGYGYTF. In DNA, the CDR3 is TGTGCCAGCAGCTTAGGTCCGGGACAGGGCTATGGCTACACCTTC. Complete variable domain (other parts from reference TRBV11-2 and TRBJ1-2): EAGVAQSPRYKIIEKRQSVAFWCNPISGHATLYWYQQILGQGPKLLIQFQNNGVVDDSQLPKDRFSAERLKGVDSTLKIQPAKLEDSAVYLCASSLGPGQGYGYTFGSGTRLTVV.

This clonotype occurred many times. The J gene is TRBJ2-5, the V gene TRBV20-1; D is uncertain. The CDR3 totals 11 residues. Trimming pared 5 bases from V and 7 bases from J, leaving 11 bases between. From germline, CDR1 is DFQATT and CDR2 SNEGSKA (reference sequence). The CDR3, as DNA: TGCAGTGCTGAAGAACGTGGGACCCAGTACTTC. This encodes CSAEERGTQYF.

This clonotype was picked up many times. The rearrangement joins TRBV29-1 to TRBJ1-1, with D possibly being TRBD1 (6 bases). V was clipped by 4 bases and J by 4 bases, with 19 bases between them. CDR3 size: 15 residues. Germline lookup yields CDR1 SQVTM and CDR2 ANQGSEA. CDR3 in DNA: TGCAGCGTTGGGTCCCCCGACAGGCGGGGCACTGAAGCTTTCTTT. Translated: CSVGSPDRRGTEAFF.

The chain combines TRBV20-1 with TRBJ2-2; maybe TRBD1 (6 bases). The CDR3 spans 18 residues. In germline, CDR1 is DFQATT, CDR2 SNEGSKA (reference sequence). The DNA for the CDR3 is TGCAGGGGCCAAGCTCCGGACAGTTACTTCGCGAACACCGGGGAGCTGTTTTTT. This gives the protein CRGQAPDSYFANTGELFF.

The genes are TRBV12-3 or TRBV12-4 and TRBJ2-2; no clear D. This CDR3 has 14 amino acids. V lost 1 base to trimming and J lost 6 bases, with 9 bases between them. The CDR3 region is CASSLEGWAGELFF. The CDR3 DNA sequence: TGTGCCAGCAGTTTAGAAGGTTGGGCCGGGGAGCTGTTTTTT.

This clonotype has just a few counts. A read error may account for a junction end that differs from germline. CDR3 nucleotides: TGCTGTGCTAGAGATCGGTTTAGGACTAGCGGATACAATGAGCAGTTCTTC. Residues: CCARDRFRTSGYNEQFF. This chain uses TRBV20-1 with TRBJ2-1; 10 positions agree with TRBD2. This CDR3 spans 17 amino acids. The V gene's germline CDR1 is DFQATT and CDR2 SNEGSKA (reference sequence).

This clonotype was found many times. The chain links TRBV18 to TRBJ1-2; tentative D call: TRBD1 (6 bases). Trimming removed 4 bases from V and 3 bases from J, with 9 bases in between. The germline CDR1 and CDR2 sequences are KGHSH and LQKENI. This CDR3 is 13 amino acids long. The CDR3 nucleotides are TGTGCCAGCTCACAAGCAGGGGACTATGGCTACACCTTC. It translates to CASSQAGDYGYTF.

This clonotype was counted many times. The chain links TRBV20-1 to TRBJ2-7, with 7 bases lining up with TRBD1. The CDR3 is 16 amino acids. CDR1 DFQATT and CDR2 SNEGSKA come from the germline V gene (reference sequence). The V gene end was trimmed by 6 bases and the J gene end by 3 bases; junction bases not matched to a gene: 17. CDR3 sequence: CSARLTGTVNFYEQYF. As DNA, the CDR3 is TGCAGTGCCAGACTAACCGGGACAGTCAATTTCTACGAGCAGTACTTC.

This clonotype showed up many times. The gene calls are TRBV7-2 and TRBJ2-7, with 10 bases matching TRBD1. Looked up from germline, CDR1 is SGHTA and CDR2 is FQGNSA. Losses at the gene ends were 5 bases for V and 3 bases for J; bases not matched to a gene: 7. The CDR3 length is 15 residues. In nucleotides, the CDR3 is TGTGCCAGCAGCCCCCGGACAGGGGGGGACTACGAGCAGTACTTC. Translating it yields CASSPRTGGDYEQYF.